The present TCR beta chain was sequenced within a study of cytomegalovirus exposure and HLA in healthy donors. Overall study: Researchers found that approximately 77% of just under 400 genotyped donors fell within the Caucasian-associated ancestry cluster. Findings of the study overall: Reportedly, a later analysis found an Asian-associated ancestry cluster had fewer N-insertions than the approximately 640-donor mean. Cytomegalovirus-associated TCR beta chains were listed, numbering some 150.

A single count supports this clone. Its antigen is currently unknown. With 1 base removed from V and 8 bases from J, the gap between germline ends came to 3 bases. CDR1 is MDHEN, CDR2 SYDVKM, per germline. This CDR3 has 12 amino acids. Primers: 60 Vbeta forward and 13 Jbeta reverse. This table comes from immunoSEQ multiplex PCR, and its TCRdb copy is limited to in-frame clones, with some not included. The sample contains 150,000 to 200,000 clones, around 87% of which appear only once. The genes are TRBV28 and TRBJ1-6, with unresolved D. This TCR derives from a boy aged 2 to 9 in good health and CMV-seronegative. The specimen was PBMCs. CDR3 loop: CASSLSYSPLHF. The CDR3 DNA follows: TGTGCCAGCAGTTTATCCTATTCACCCCTCCACTTT.